Below are 28 T cell receptor beta chains sequenced from a single sample in a study of T cell responses to AZD1222 COVID-19 vaccine. Here immunoSEQ multiplex PCR was the method, and the copy in TCRdb shows in-frame clones only, minus some. The table shows about 200,000 clones, with roughly 94% occurring only once. The specimen was peripheral blood, collected 28 days after the second dose of the MenACWY control vaccine. These receptors all come from an adult who received the MenACWY meningococcal vaccine as a control.

This chain uses TRBV28 with TRBJ1-4, with 9 bases lining up with TRBD1. The J segment lost 8 bases and the V segment lost 6 bases, leaving 10 bases of the junction unmatched. Per the germline V gene, CDR1 is MDHEN and CDR2 is SYDVKM. The CDR3 spans 15 residues. Written as DNA, the CDR3 is TGTGCCAGCAGGAAACAGGGGGCGCAGGGCGAAAAACTGTTTTTT. It is translated as CASRKQGAQGEKLFF.

Remarks on this clone: The same CDR3 also results from other DNA sequences found in this sample. The CDR3 bases are TGTGCCAGCAGCTTAGGCGGGTCAGATACGCAGTATTTT. This encodes CASSLGGSDTQYF. The V call is TRBV7-3, the J call TRBJ2-3, with a weak D call TRBD2 (5 bases). Germline V lookup: CDR1 SGHTA, CDR2 FQGTGA. V shed 2 bases and J shed 4 bases, with 7 bases lying between them. This CDR3 comprises 13 residues. Supplemented by reference TRBV7-3 and TRBJ2-3, the full variable domain reads GAGVSQTPSNKVTEKGKYVELRCDPISGHTALYWYRQSLGQGPEFLIYFQGTGAADDSGLPNDRFFAVRPEGSVSTLKIQRTERGDSAVYLCASSLGGSDTQYFGPGTRLTVL.

To note about this clone: The germline gene is not matched at one end of the junction; a read error may be the cause. The CDR3 spells CARSLDRRYGYTF. The DNA for the CDR3 is TGTGCCAGAAGTTTAGACAGGAGGTATGGCTACACCTTC. The genes are TRBV27 and TRBJ1-2, with D possibly being TRBD1 (6 bases). CDR3 size: 13 residues. Germline V CDR1 and CDR2: MNHEY, SMNVEV (reference sequence).

This clone was seen once. The CDR3 DNA follows: TGTGCCAGCTCACTTAAGGGACAGGGGGCTGTGAACACTGAAGCTTTCTTT. Encoded protein: CASSLKGQGAVNTEAFF. The rearrangement links TRBV18 to TRBJ1-1; 12 bases agree with TRBD1. The CDR3 spans 17 residues. Per germline, CDR1 KGHSH and CDR2 LQKENI. V lost 4 bases, J lost 0 bases, and 6 bases stayed unmatched.

The chain joins TRBV9 to TRBJ2-3; D unclear. CDR3 length: 13 residues. Germline V gene sequence: CDR1 SGDLS, CDR2 YYNGEE. Trimming took off 0 bases at V and 2 bases at J, with 4 bases between the two ends. As DNA, the CDR3 is TGTGCCAGCAGCGTAGCTTTCACAGATACGCAGTATTTT. Amino acids: CASSVAFTDTQYF.

The V call is TRBV2, the J call TRBJ1-6; 7 bases fit TRBD1. This CDR3 region has 14 residues. V trimming: 7 bases; J trimming: 7 bases; junction bases outside the gene matches: 7. Germline V gene lookup returns CDR1 SNHLY and CDR2 FYNNEI. CDR3 coding DNA: TGTGCCAGCAAAGGCCAGGGGGACAATTCACCCCTCCACTTT. Its protein product is CASKGQGDNSPLHF.

The V gene is TRBV7-9, the J gene TRBJ1-2, with no clear D. CDR1 is SEHNR and CDR2 is FQNEAQ in the germline V gene (reference sequence). This CDR3 has 13 amino acids. V was cut by 7 bases and J by 5 bases, with 14 bases left in between. The CDR3 loop is CASTPTQTYGYTF. DNA of the CDR3: TGTGCCAGCACCCCTACTCAGACGTATGGCTACACCTTC.

The chain has TRBV4-2 and TRBJ1-1, with unresolved D. CDR1 LGHNA and CDR2 YNFKEQ come from the germline V gene. V dropped 0 bases and J dropped 0 bases, with 11 bases sitting between them. CDR3 length equals 16 residues. CDR3 sequence reads: CASSQESAGVNTEAFF. CDR3 sequence (DNA): TGTGCCAGCAGCCAAGAATCGGCAGGAGTGAACACTGAAGCTTTCTTT.

V is TRBV7-2 and J is TRBJ1-2; D unresolved. The CDR3 totals 15 residues. In germline, CDR1 is SGHTA, CDR2 FQGNSA. Trimming removed 2 bases at V and 4 bases at J, with 14 bases between. CDR3 residues: CASSLNPGSGYGYTF. The CDR3 DNA is TGTGCCAGCAGCTTAAATCCGGGCTCGGGCTATGGCTACACCTTC.

V and J are TRBV2 and TRBJ2-5, with a tentative D call TRBD2 (7 bases). Germline CDR1 and CDR2: SNHLY and FYNNEI. This CDR3 is 16 amino acids long. V was trimmed by 5 bases and J by 5 bases, leaving 21 bases between them. CDR3 amino acids: CASSPLGGAAKETQYF. In DNA, the CDR3 is TGTGCCAGCAGTCCCTTAGGGGGGGCGGCTAAGGAGACCCAGTACTTC.

The chain uses TRBV15 and TRBJ2-5, with 8 bases matching TRBD2. The germline CDR1 and CDR2 sequences are LNHNV and YYDKDF (reference sequence). J lost 3 bases, V lost 1 base, and 7 bases had no gene match. CDR3 length: 16 amino acids. CDR3 sequence: CATSRAAGAGEETQYF. CDR3 in DNA: TGTGCCACCAGCAGAGCAGCGGGGGCCGGAGAAGAGACCCAGTACTTC.

The chain combines TRBV7-6 with TRBJ2-7; D unclear. The CDR3 spans 16 residues. Trimming took 5 bases from V and 4 from J, leaving 21 bases between them. Per germline, CDR1 SGHVS and CDR2 FNYEAQ. CDR3 residues: CASSRLAAGLDYEQYF. Written as DNA, the CDR3 is TGTGCCAGCAGCCGTTTGGCGGCAGGCCTGGATTACGAGCAGTACTTC. The full variable domain, completed using reference TRBV7-6 and TRBJ2-7, is GAGVSQSPRYKVTKRGQDVALRCDPISGHVSLYWYRQALGQGPEFLTYFNYEAQQDKSGLPNDRFSAERPEGSISTLTIQRTEQRDSAMYRCASSRLAAGLDYEQYFGPGTRLTVT.

V and J are TRBV30 and TRBJ1-3, with TRBD1 as a possible D gene (6 bases). The CDR3 is made up of 21 amino acids. The V end lost 5 bases, the J end lost 0 bases, and 32 bases lay between the germline ends. Per the germline V gene, CDR1 is GTSNPN and CDR2 is SVGIG (reference sequence). The CDR3 nucleotides are TGTGCCTGGCCTAGAGAGCCCTCCCCGGGACACCGCAACATCTCTGGAAACACCATATATTTT. Encoded protein: CAWPREPSPGHRNISGNTIYF.

There are a few counts of this clone. The chain has TRBV13 and TRBJ1-3; D perhaps matches TRBD1 (5 bases). Per germline, CDR1 PRHDT and CDR2 FYEKMQ (reference sequence). The V end lost 2 bases, the J end lost 0 bases, and 14 bases lay between the germline ends. The length of the CDR3 is 17 residues. CDR3 DNA sequence: TGTGCCAGCAGCTTATTCGGGACCGGGACCTCTGGAAACACCATATATTTT. Its translation is CASSLFGTGTSGNTIYF. The full variable domain, rest sourced from reference TRBV13 and TRBJ1-3, is AAGVIQSPRHLIKEKRETATLKCYPIPRHDTVYWYQQGPGQDPQFLISFYEKMQSDKGSIPDRFSAQQFSDYHSELNMSSLELGDSALYFCASSLFGTGTSGNTIYFGEGSWLTVV.

This clone came up once. The V call is TRBV27, the J call TRBJ2-5, with 7 bases fitting TRBD1. With 4 bases clipped from V and 4 bases from J, the junction kept 9 bases outside the gene matches. Germline V gene lookup returns CDR1 MNHEY and CDR2 SMNVEV (reference sequence). CDR3 length: 15 residues. The CDR3 region is CASSYYRDSVETQYF. CDR3 nucleotides: TGTGCCAGCAGTTACTATCGGGACAGCGTAGAGACCCAGTACTTC.

This clone has only one observation. This chain connects TRBV29-1 to TRBJ1-1; D not certain. This CDR3 comprises 12 residues. Trimming cost V 7 bases and J 3 bases, with 12 bases left between them. Germline V gene lookup returns CDR1 SQVTM and CDR2 ANQGSEA. This chain's CDR3 is CSAIKTDTEAFF. The CDR3 DNA reads TGCAGCGCCATAAAAACGGACACTGAAGCTTTCTTT.

This clone was picked up one time. The chain employs TRBV9 and TRBJ2-7; D unclear. V lost 4 bases and J lost 3, with 11 bases in between. CDR1 is SGDLS, CDR2 YYNGEE, per germline. The CDR3 spans 13 residues. The CDR3 loop reads CASSTDTLYEQYF. For the CDR3, the DNA is TGTGCCAGCAGCACCGACACCCTCTACGAGCAGTACTTC.

The V gene is TRBV19, the J gene TRBJ1-1; 8 positions match TRBD1. Germline CDR1 is LNHDA and CDR2 is SQIVND (reference sequence). The trim removed 3 bases at V and 4 bases at J, leaving 7 bases unmatched. The CDR3 loop spans 15 amino acids. CDR3 sequence: CASSIGPGGFTEAFF. CDR3 in DNA: TGTGCCAGTAGTATCGGTCCAGGGGGCTTCACTGAAGCTTTCTTT.

This chain uses TRBV10-3 with TRBJ2-7; tentatively, D is TRBD1 or TRBD2 (5 bases each). V shed 10 bases and J shed 4 bases, with 17 bases lying between them. The CDR3 totals 13 residues. CDR1 is ENHRY, CDR2 SYGVKD, per germline. The CDR3 loop is CATRGRETYEQYF. The CDR3 nucleotides are TGTGCCACAAGAGGCAGGGAGACTTACGAGCAGTACTTC.

This chain links TRBV27 with TRBJ1-2; the match to TRBD1 covers 7 bases. CDR3 length: 16 residues. CDR1 and CDR2 (germline): MNHEY, SMNVEV (reference sequence). V was pared by 2 bases and J by 8 bases, with 14 bases of the junction left unmatched. In nucleotides, the CDR3 is TGTGCCAGCAGTTTAAGCGGGGCTGGCAGGGGGTTAGGCTACACCTTC. It specifies CASSLSGAGRGLGYTF.

The chain combines TRBV9 with TRBJ2-3, with 7 bases that match TRBD2. This CDR3 comprises 15 residues. Germline V gene lookup returns CDR1 SGDLS and CDR2 YYNGEE. V shed 1 base, J shed 3 bases, and the junction held 5 bases outside the gene matches. CDR3: CASSVRSGVTDTQYF. The CDR3 nucleotides read TGTGCCAGCAGCGTAAGAAGCGGGGTAACAGATACGCAGTATTTT.

This clone was seen once. This sequence joins TRBV27 and TRBJ2-2; 8 bases match TRBD1. CDR1 and CDR2 (germline): MNHEY, SMNVEV (reference sequence). V lost 6 bases, J lost 1 base, and 4 bases stayed unmatched. This CDR3 region has 15 residues. CDR3 region: CASSPGQGNTGELFF. The CDR3 bases are TGTGCCAGCAGCCCTGGACAGGGGAACACCGGGGAGCTGTTTTTT.

The chain employs TRBV5-1 and TRBJ2-3; possible D gene TRBD2, 6 bases. V was trimmed by 4 bases and J by 1 base, leaving 16 bases between them. Germline assignment: CDR1 SGHRS and CDR2 YFSETQ. There are 16 residues in the CDR3. The CDR3 DNA is TGCGCCAGCAGCCCACCACTGGACTATCGCACAGATACGCAGTATTTT. It encodes CASSPPLDYRTDTQYF. Using reference TRBV5-1 and TRBJ2-3 for the parts outside the CDR3, the full variable domain is KAGVTQTPRYLIKTRGQQVTLSCSPISGHRSVSWYQQTPGQGLQFLFEYFSETQRNKGNFPGRFSGRQFSNSRSEMNVSTLELGDSALYLCASSPPLDYRTDTQYFGPGTRLTVL.

V gene TRBV27 combines with J gene TRBJ2-7; 9 bases agree with TRBD1. Germline V gene data show CDR1 as MNHEY and CDR2 as SMNVEV (reference sequence). V lost 7 bases to trimming and J lost 4 bases; unmatched junction nucleotides: 8. CDR3 size: 14 residues. For the CDR3, the DNA is TGTGCCAGCAACCCAGAAGGGACAGGGTACGAGCAGTACTTC. This gives the protein CASNPEGTGYEQYF.

Regarding this clone: A read error is possible here, since a much larger clone lies one base away. V gene TRBV7-9 combines with J gene TRBJ2-5, with D hard to call. Germline V lookup: CDR1 SEHNR, CDR2 FQNEAQ (reference sequence). The CDR3 extends over 11 amino acids. Trimming stripped 4 bases from V and 1 base from J, with 1 base between. Here the CDR3 reads CASSSQETQYF. The CDR3 DNA follows: TGTGCCAGCAGCTCCCAAGAGACCCAGTACTTC.

The chain is built from TRBV14 and TRBJ1-1; 11 bases agree with TRBD1. The CDR3 runs to 16 residues. V shed 1 base, J shed 3 bases, and the junction held 4 bases outside the gene matches. Germline CDR1 SGHDN, CDR2 FVKESK. The CDR3 DNA reads as TGTGCCAGCAGCCAAGCCGGGACAGGGGGGCACACTGAAGCTTTCTTT. Protein product: CASSQAGTGGHTEAFF.

The chain combines TRBV11-2 with TRBJ2-7; 14 bases fit TRBD2. Trimming took 5 bases from V and 7 from J; bases not matched to a gene: 7. Germline CDR1 is SGHAT and CDR2 is FQNNGV. This CDR3 spans 15 amino acids. In nucleotides, the CDR3 is TGTGCCAGCAGCCAGACTAGCGGGGGGGCCGGGGAGCAGTACTTC. This sequence encodes CASSQTSGGAGEQYF.

The chain recombines TRBV5-1 with TRBJ1-2; no definite D call. This CDR3 contains 13 residues. Trimming removed 0 bases at V and 7 bases at J, with 10 bases between. CDR1 is SGHRS, CDR2 YFSETQ, per germline. CDR3 amino acids: CASSLAGVAGYTF. The CDR3 DNA reads TGCGCCAGCAGCTTGGCCGGGGTCGCTGGCTACACCTTC.